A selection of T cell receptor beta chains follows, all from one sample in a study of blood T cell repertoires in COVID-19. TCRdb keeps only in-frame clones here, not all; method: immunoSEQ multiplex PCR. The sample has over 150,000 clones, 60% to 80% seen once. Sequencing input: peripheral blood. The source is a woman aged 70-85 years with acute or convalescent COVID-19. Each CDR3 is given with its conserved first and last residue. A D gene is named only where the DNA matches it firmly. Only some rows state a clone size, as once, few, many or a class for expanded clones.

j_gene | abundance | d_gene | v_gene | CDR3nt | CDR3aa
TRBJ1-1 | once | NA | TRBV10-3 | TGTGCCATAGGGGAGGAGAGGGGCACTGAAGCTTTCTTT | CAIGEERGTEAFF
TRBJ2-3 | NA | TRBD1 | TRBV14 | TGTGCCAGCAGCCTGAGGGGGCGAGTTATAGCAGATACGCAGTATTTT | CASSLRGRVIADTQYF
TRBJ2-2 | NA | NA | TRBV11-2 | TGTGCCAGCAGCTCTCGATTGTCGGGCACCGGGGAGCTGTTTTTT | CASSSRLSGTGELFF
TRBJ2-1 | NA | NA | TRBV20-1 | TGCAGTGCTCCCATGAAGGGGAAGCAGTTCTTC | CSAPMKGKQFF
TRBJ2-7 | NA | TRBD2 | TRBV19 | TGTGCCAGTAGTATAGATGGCCCTAGCGGGATAAGCAGTTTTCACGAGCAGTACTTC | CASSIDGPSGISSFHEQYF
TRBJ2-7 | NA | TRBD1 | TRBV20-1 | TGCAGTGCTAGTCCAATGACAGGGGGCTTCGAGCAGTACTTC | CSASPMTGGFEQYF
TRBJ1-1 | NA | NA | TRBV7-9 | TGTGCCAGCAGCTTAGGTTCAGGGGCCGCGACTGCAGCTTTCTTT | CASSLGSGAATAAFF
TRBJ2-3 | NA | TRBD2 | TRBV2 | TGTGCCAGCAGGCGACTAGCGGGAAAGGTTGGCACAGATACGCAGTATTTT | CASRRLAGKVGTDTQYF
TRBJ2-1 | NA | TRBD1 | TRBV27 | TGTGCCAGCAGTTTAGGGACAGGGCCACATGAGCAGTTCTTC | CASSLGTGPHEQFF
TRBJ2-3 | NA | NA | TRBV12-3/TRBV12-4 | TGTGCCAGCAGCCCAAACACAGATACGCAGTATTTT | CASSPNTDTQYF
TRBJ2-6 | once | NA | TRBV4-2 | TGTGCCAGCAGCCAAGATCCCAGAACCTCTGGGGCCAACGTCCTGACTTTC | CASSQDPRTSGANVLTF
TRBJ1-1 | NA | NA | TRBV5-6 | TGTGCCAGCAGCCTGGGAATGGGGGCGCAGACTGAAGCTTTCTTT | CASSLGMGAQTEAFF
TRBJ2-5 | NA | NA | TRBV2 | TGTGCCAGCAGATATCTAGAGGTTAGCCAGTACTTC | CASRYLEVSQYF